These T cell receptor beta chains were read from a single sample in a study of vaccination effects on CD4 cells after COVID-19. Sequencing used immunoSEQ multiplex PCR; TCRdb keeps in-frame clones, though not all of them. Here the sample spans about 69,000 clones, roughly 79% being singletons. Their specific antigens are unknown. This specimen was CD4+ T cells from PBMCs cultured with HCoV-OC43 spike peptides, taken after COVID-19 vaccination. The receptors were sampled from a human donor who received a COVID-19 vaccine. Each CDR3 is given with its conserved first and last residue. The D gene is left open where the match is weak. Part of the rows lack a size; the others show once, few, many or a class for expanded clones.

clone size,V gene,D gene,J gene,CDR3 protein,CDR3 DNA
.,TRBV5-6,.,TRBJ1-1,CASSFDRRFRRAFF,TGTGCCAGCAGCTTCGACAGAAGGTTTCGGCGGGCTTTCTTT
.,TRBV19,.,TRBJ1-2,CASSRVAQQNF,TGTGCCAGTAGCAGAGTGGCACAGCAAAATTTC
.,TRBV28,.,TRBJ1-4,CASRGPLAAEKLFF,TGTGCCAGCAGGGGGCCTCTCGCGGCTGAAAAACTGTTTTTT
.,TRBV5-1,TRBD1,TRBJ1-2,CASSEGQGNYGYTF,TGCGCCAGCAGCGAGGGACAGGGTAACTATGGCTACACCTTC
.,TRBV3-1/TRBV3-2,.,TRBJ1-2,CASSQAHGTGYGYTF,TGTGCCAGCAGCCAAGCCCACGGTACTGGCTATGGCTACACCTTC
.,TRBV18,TRBD1,TRBJ1-5,CASSPGQGAQPQHF,TGTGCCAGCTCACCAGGACAGGGCGCTCAGCCCCAGCATTTT
.,TRBV10-1,TRBD2,TRBJ2-1,CASSDTAGGRGNEQFF,TGCGCCAGCAGTGATACGGCGGGGGGGCGTGGGAATGAGCAGTTCTTC
once,TRBV2,.,TRBJ2-1,CASSETRVDGPNEQFF,TGTGCCAGCAGTGAAACCAGGGTGGACGGACCCAATGAGCAGTTCTTC
.,TRBV10-1,.,TRBJ2-5,CASSPTGKETQYF,TGCGCCAGCAGTCCTACAGGGAAAGAGACCCAGTACTTC
.,TRBV18,.,TRBJ2-3,CASSPPSGRADTQYF,TGTGCCAGCTCACCACCGTCGGGGCGGGCAGATACGCAGTATTTT
.,TRBV7-3,TRBD2,TRBJ2-1,CASSSRLAGGNEQFF,TGTGCCAGCAGCTCCCGACTAGCGGGGGGGAATGAGCAGTTCTTC
.,TRBV6-6,.,TRBJ1-3,CASSLGSGNTIYF,TGTGCCAGCAGCCTTGGATCTGGAAACACCATATATTTT
.,TRBV19,.,TRBJ1-2,CASSIGGNGYTF,TGTGCCAGTAGTATCGGGGGCAATGGCTACACCTTC
.,TRBV6-4,.,TRBJ2-1,CASSTNEQFF,TGTGCCAGCAGTACCAATGAGCAGTTCTTC
.,TRBV29-1,TRBD1,TRBJ1-2,CSVAFLDRSIPTNYGYTF,TGCAGCGTTGCTTTCTTGGACAGGAGCATCCCTACTAACTATGGCTACACCTTC
.,TRBV25-1,.,TRBJ2-3,CASSNQGSPWDTQYF,TGTGCCAGCAGTAATCAGGGTTCCCCGTGGGATACGCAGTATTTT
.,TRBV28,.,TRBJ1-5,CASSRDSNQPQHF,TGTGCCAGCAGCCGGGACAGCAATCAGCCCCAGCATTTT
few,TRBV3-1/TRBV3-2,.,TRBJ1-1,CASGRQGTGTEAFF,TGTGCCAGCGGTCGCCAGGGGACGGGCACTGAAGCTTTCTTT
.,TRBV7-8,.,TRBJ1-1,CASSLAGLTVAFF,TGTGCCAGCAGCTTAGCGGGACTCACGGTAGCTTTCTTT
.,TRBV7-2,.,TRBJ1-3,CASSLAVSGNTIYF,TGTGCCAGCAGCTTAGCGGTATCTGGAAACACCATATATTTT
once,TRBV12-3/TRBV12-4,.,TRBJ1-3,CASSRMSGNTIYF,TGTGCCAGCAGCAGAATGTCTGGAAACACCATATATTTT
.,TRBV6-5,.,TRBJ2-5,CASSYWGARETQYF,TGTGCCAGCAGTTACTGGGGGGCCCGGGAGACCCAGTACTTC
.,TRBV12-3/TRBV12-4,.,TRBJ2-3,CASSLKYTQYF,TGTGCCAGCAGTTTAAAATATACGCAGTATTTT
medium-sized,TRBV2,.,TRBJ1-5,CASARGNQPQHF,TGTGCCAGCGCACGGGGAAATCAGCCCCAGCATTTT
few,TRBV2,TRBD1,TRBJ1-5,CASGTGGQGAGQPQHF,TGTGCCAGCGGGACTGGGGGACAGGGGGCGGGTCAGCCCCAGCATTTT
once,TRBV3-1/TRBV3-2,.,TRBJ1-1,CASSQPGVTEAFF,TGTGCCAGCAGCCAACCAGGGGTCACTGAAGCTTTCTTT
.,TRBV2,TRBD1,TRBJ1-5,CASTRTGMNNQPQHF,TGTGCCAGCACCCGGACAGGTATGAACAATCAGCCCCAGCATTTT
.,TRBV7-2,.,TRBJ1-2,CASSLMRGNYGYTF,TGTGCCAGCAGCTTGATGAGGGGTAACTATGGCTACACCTTC
.,TRBV15,TRBD2,TRBJ2-3,CATMAGGTDTQYF,TGTGCCACCATGGCGGGGGGGACAGATACGCAGTATTTT
few,TRBV28,.,TRBJ1-4,CASSLEGATNEKLFF,TGTGCCAGCAGTTTGGAGGGGGCAACTAATGAAAAACTGTTTTTT
.,TRBV11-2,TRBD2,TRBJ2-4,CASGPGGKNIQYF,TGTGCCAGCGGACCGGGAGGCAAAAACATTCAGTACTTC
.,TRBV28,.,TRBJ1-6,CASFTTVNSPLHF,TGTGCCAGCTTTACGACCGTTAATTCACCCCTCCACTTT
.,TRBV7-8,TRBD2,TRBJ2-1,CASSSQTLAGRYNEQFF,TGTGCCAGCAGCTCTCAAACTCTAGCGGGGCGTTACAATGAGCAGTTCTTC
.,TRBV5-1,TRBD1,TRBJ2-2,CASSSQGAAGELFF,TGCGCCAGCAGCTCGCAGGGGGCGGCCGGGGAGCTGTTTTTT
.,TRBV15,.,TRBJ1-4,CATTRGATNEKLFF,TGTGCCACCACACGGGGCGCAACTAATGAAAAACTGTTTTTT
.,TRBV9,.,TRBJ2-3,CASSPRLGAGFRTDTQYF,TGTGCCAGCAGCCCCCGCCTGGGGGCCGGGTTTCGCACAGATACGCAGTATTTT
.,TRBV20-1,TRBD2,TRBJ2-1,CSAIHGGAPFF,TGCAGTGCTATTCACGGGGGGGCCCCGTTCTTC
.,TRBV6-2/TRBV6-3,.,TRBJ1-1,CASSYQGRANTEAFF,TGTGCCAGCAGTTACCAGGGCAGGGCGAACACTGAAGCTTTCTTT
.,TRBV6-6,.,TRBJ2-5,CASSPGVETQYF,TGTGCCAGCAGCCCAGGGGTAGAGACCCAGTACTTC
once,TRBV9,.,TRBJ1-2,CASSVGQGQYGYTF,TGTGCCAGCAGCGTAGGGCAGGGTCAATATGGCTACACCTTC
few,TRBV28,TRBD1,TRBJ1-1,CASTWGQSNTEAFF,TGTGCCAGCACCTGGGGACAGTCAAACACTGAAGCTTTCTTT
.,TRBV6-5,TRBD1,TRBJ2-5,CASSYSRTGGQETQYF,TGTGCCAGCAGTTACTCCCGGACAGGGGGCCAAGAGACCCAGTACTTC